Following are 20 T cell receptor beta chains from one sample sequenced in a study of regulatory T cells in long-lasting Graves disease. The time point: newly diagnosed GD, antithyroid drugs for less than 3 months. Scientists built the TCR library using RNA that was extracted from PBMCs. Construction of TCR beta libraries relied on iRepertoire HTBI primers and on Arm-PCR targeting CDR3 regions. TCRdb recomputed calls from the multiplex PCR reads with MiXCR, one row per CDR3 protein. Found here are about 560,000 distinct CDR3 sequences, 15% to 20% of them singletons; the top ten hold around 12%. The data also belong to a second study, concerning T cells in Graves' hyperthyroidism and ophthalmopathy.

Sequencing was performed on peripheral blood mononuclear cells (PBMCs), taken at new diagnosis, from a patient treated with antithyroid drugs. The origin of the receptors is a man between 18 and 35 years old with Graves disease.

Many counts were recorded for this clonotype. The chain joins TRBV12-3 or TRBV12-4 to TRBJ2-3; TRBD2 aligns across 9 bases. The CDR3 covers 14 residues. V shed 7 bases and J 6 bases; nucleotides not matched to a gene: 8. The CDR3 nucleotides read TGTGCCAGCACCATAGCGGGAGTACCTGATACGCAGTATTTT. This gives the protein CASTIAGVPDTQYF.

This clonotype was seen more than once but under ten times. This CDR3 is CASSFSRTGAAEAFF. CDR3 coding DNA: TGTGCCAGCAGCTTCAGTAGGACCGGGGCCGCTGAAGCTTTCTTT. The chain uses TRBV7-2 and TRBJ1-1, with D tentatively TRBD1 (5 bases). Germline CDR1 SGHTA, CDR2 FQGNSA. The CDR3 has 15 amino acids. V was shortened by 3 bases and J by 6 bases, with 17 bases between the two germline ends.

The chain is built from TRBV9 and TRBJ1-6; no clear D. Trimming took 2 bases from V and 0 from J, leaving 9 bases between them. In germline, CDR1 is SGDLS, CDR2 YYNGEE. The CDR3 contains 16 residues. CDR3 amino acids: CASSVGPSSYNSPLHF. Written as DNA, the CDR3 is TGTGCCAGCAGCGTGGGCCCCAGCTCCTATAATTCACCCCTCCACTTT. The complete variable domain, with remaining parts taken from reference TRBV9 and TRBJ1-6, reads DSGVTQTPKHLITATGQRVTLRCSPRSGDLSVYWYQQSLDQGLQFLIQYYNGEERAKGNILERFSAQQFPDLHSELNLSSLELGDSALYFCASSVGPSSYNSPLHFGNGTRLTVT.

This clonotype was observed at least ten times. The V call is TRBV28, the J call TRBJ2-7, with D possibly TRBD1 on 5 matching bases. Between the trimmed V and J ends, which lost 3 bases and 1 base, there was a span of 10 bases. The CDR3 runs to 14 residues. Germline V gives CDR1 MDHEN, CDR2 SYDVKM. Here the CDR3 DNA reads TGTGCCAGCAGTTTCAGGGCCGAGTCCTACGAGCAGTACTTC. Translating gives CASSFRAESYEQYF.

This clonotype was observed a handful of times. J is TRBJ2-1 and V is TRBV6-1; a weak D match, TRBD2 (5 bases). The assigned J gene may be wrong: the sequence end matches TRBJ2-3 better. CDR3 length: 15 residues. CDR1 and CDR2 from the germline V gene are MNHNS and SASEGT. CDR3 sequence: CASSENGDGGDTQYF. In nucleotides, the CDR3 is TGTGCCAGCAGTGAAAACGGCGACGGCGGGGATACGCAGTATTTT.

CDR3 sequence: CAIGGVTGELFF. The CDR3 nucleotides read TGTGCCATCGGTGGCGTTACCGGGGAGCTGTTTTTT. This chain connects TRBV10-3 to TRBJ2-2, with D uncertain. Deletions cut 8 bases from V and 5 bases from J, with 9 bases between. The CDR3 has 12 residues. Germline lookup yields CDR1 ENHRY and CDR2 SYGVKD.

This clonotype was found a few times. This chain connects TRBV11-2 to TRBJ2-2, with no clear D. Trimming took off 5 bases at V and 0 bases at J, with 10 bases between the two ends. This CDR3 spans 15 amino acids. Germline V gene lookup returns CDR1 SGHAT and CDR2 FQNNGV. CDR3 nucleotides: TGTGCCAGCAGCCCCCCCCCGGCGAACACCGGGGAGCTGTTTTTT. It specifies CASSPPPANTGELFF. Full variable domain (missing parts from reference TRBV11-2 and TRBJ2-2): EAGVAQSPRYKIIEKRQSVAFWCNPISGHATLYWYQQILGQGPKLLIQFQNNGVVDDSQLPKDRFSAERLKGVDSTLKIQPAKLEDSAVYLCASSPPPANTGELFFGEGSRLTVL.

Points on this clonotype: Compared with germline, one end of the junction differs, possibly owing to a read error. This chain links TRBV6-2 or TRBV6-3 with TRBJ2-5; no definite D call. Germline V gene lookup returns CDR1 MNHEY and CDR2 SVGEGT. The CDR3 is 13 residues long. The DNA of the CDR3 is TGTGCCAGCAGTTACGTCGGAAGAGAGGCCCAGTACTTC. Translation gives CASSYVGREAQYF.

This clonotype was seen ten or more times. The V and J genes are TRBV18 and TRBJ1-2, with 9 bases aligning to TRBD1. The CDR3 has 15 amino acids. The germline V gene has CDR1 KGHSH and CDR2 LQKENI. V was pared by 4 bases and J by 6 bases, with 9 bases of the junction left unmatched. As DNA, the CDR3 is TGTGCCAGCTCACAAACGGGACAGGGATCCCATGGCTACACCTTC. Its protein is CASSQTGQGSHGYTF.

At least ten counts were recorded for this clonotype. V gene TRBV6-1 combines with J gene TRBJ2-2, with 9 positions matching TRBD1. V gave up 2 bases and J gave up 4 bases; unmatched junction bases: 5. CDR3 length: 16 residues. CDR1 MNHNS and CDR2 SASEGT come from the germline V gene. This CDR3 reads CASSELGTGRTGELFF. CDR3 nucleotide sequence: TGTGCCAGCAGTGAACTTGGGACAGGGCGCACCGGGGAGCTGTTTTTT.

The sample holds one count of this clonotype. Given a much more abundant clone one base away, this may be a read error. This chain uses TRBV28 with TRBJ1-1; no definite D call. Germline CDR1 and CDR2: MDHEN and SYDVKM. The length of the CDR3 is 13 residues. CDR3 bases: TGTGGCAGCAGACGACCAGGCCACACTGAAGCTTTCTTT. This sequence encodes CGSRRPGHTEAFF.

This clonotype was counted a few times. DNA of the CDR3: TGTGCCAGCTCTCGGACTAGCGGAGCTAACAGTGGGTTCTTC. Encoded protein: CASSRTSGANSGFF. This rearrangement joins TRBV18 to TRBJ2-1; 10 bases match TRBD2. Germline lookup yields CDR1 KGHSH and CDR2 LQKENI. This CDR3 comprises 14 residues. V lost 6 bases, J lost 15 bases, and 14 bases stayed unmatched.

The chain recombines TRBV20-1 with TRBJ1-4; 10 nucleotides agree with TRBD1. The germline V gene encodes CDR1 DFQATT and CDR2 SNEGSKA (reference sequence). The CDR3 runs to 15 residues. Trimming took 4 bases from V and 1 from J; bases not matched to a gene: 3. The CDR3 region has the DNA TGCAGTGCTATGCGGACAGGGGGAACTAATGAAAAACTGTTTTTT. This gives the protein CSAMRTGGTNEKLFF.

This sequence joins TRBV29-1 and TRBJ1-5, with D tentatively TRBD1 (5 bases). CDR1 and CDR2 (germline): SQVTM, ANQGSEA. The CDR3 loop spans 16 amino acids. Trimming left V 0 bases short and J 0 bases short, with 12 bases between. The CDR3 DNA sequence: TGCAGCGTTGAAGATGGGCCAGGGCATAGCAATCAGCCCCAGCATTTT. Its protein product is CSVEDGPGHSNQPQHF. Filled out from reference TRBV29-1 and TRBJ1-5, the complete variable domain reads SAVISQKPSRDICQRGTSLTIQCQVDSQVTMMFWYRQQPGQSLTLIATANQGSEATYESGFVIDKFPISRPNLTFSTLTVSNMSPEDSSIYLCSVEDGPGHSNQPQHFGDGTRLSIL.

There are many counts of this clonotype. The J gene is TRBJ2-7, the V gene TRBV7-2; tentative D call: TRBD1 (6 bases). This CDR3 is 14 amino acids long. The V gene lost 0 bases and the J gene lost 0 bases, with 6 bases spanning the gap. Germline V gives CDR1 SGHTA, CDR2 FQGNSA. The CDR3 DNA reads TGTGCCAGCAGCTTAGCGACAGGCTCCTACGAGCAGTACTTC. This codes for CASSLATGSYEQYF. The whole variable domain, remainder taken from reference TRBV7-2 and TRBJ2-7, is GAGVSQSPSNKVTEKGKDVELRCDPISGHTALYWYRQSLGQGLEFLIYFQGNSAPDKSGLPSDRFSAERTGGSVSTLTIQRTQQEDSAVYLCASSLATGSYEQYFGPGTRLTVT.

V and J are TRBV2 and TRBJ2-1; 7 nucleotides line up with TRBD1. The V gene end was trimmed by 4 bases and the J gene end by 4 bases; junction bases not matched to a gene: 10. The CDR3 totals 16 residues. Germline CDR1 and CDR2: SNHLY and FYNNEI. The CDR3 loop reads CASSGLDRVGYNEQFF. CDR3 nucleotides: TGTGCCAGCAGTGGGTTAGACAGGGTAGGGTACAATGAGCAGTTCTTC.

The chain is built from TRBV27 and TRBJ1-2; D unclear. CDR1 and CDR2 from the germline V gene are MNHEY and SMNVEV (reference sequence). Trimming shortened V by 9 bases and J by 3 bases, and 14 bases separated the two germline ends. The CDR3 sequence is 13 residues long. CDR3 protein: CARPYGQHYGYTF. The CDR3, as DNA: TGTGCCAGACCCTATGGGCAGCACTATGGCTACACCTTC.

The chain is built from TRBV16 and TRBJ1-3; no clear D gene. Germline V gives CDR1 KGHSY, CDR2 FQNENV. V dropped 0 bases and J dropped 0 bases, with 6 bases sitting between them. The length of the CDR3 is 15 residues. CDR3 sequence (DNA): TGTGCCAGCAGCCAATCTACCAACTCTGGAAACACCATATATTTT. It encodes CASSQSTNSGNTIYF.

The table lists this clonotype with many counts. The genes are TRBV2 and TRBJ1-2; D is possibly TRBD1 (5 bases). Looked up from germline, CDR1 is SNHLY and CDR2 is FYNNEI. Deletions cut 6 bases from V and 8 bases from J, with 16 bases between. CDR3 size: 13 residues. The CDR3 loop is CASRKPGEPGYTF. As DNA, the CDR3 is TGTGCCAGCAGAAAACCGGGGGAACCGGGCTACACCTTC.

The chain combines TRBV29-1 with TRBJ1-2, with a possible D match to TRBD1 (5 bases). The ends were cut back, 7 bases at V and 4 bases at J, with 19 bases in the middle. Germline V lookup: CDR1 SQVTM, CDR2 ANQGSEA. The CDR3 length is 14 residues. In DNA form, the CDR3 reads TGCAGCGCCCATCAGGGATCAGGGAGCTATGGCTACACCTTC. It encodes CSAHQGSGSYGYTF.